This T cell receptor beta chain was sequenced in a study of radiotherapy plus CTLA-4 blockade in lung cancer. This clone was seen a handful of times. Produced via immunoSEQ multiplex PCR; TCRdb's table is partial and in-frame only. The sample lists about 59,000 clones, roughly 76% seen once, with approximately 8.3% in the top ten. The CDR3 totals 15 residues. The ends lost 3 bases at V and 6 bases at J; junction bases unmatched: 9. Germline CDR1 reads KGHSH; CDR2 reads LQKENI. The clonotype was recovered from a human donor with non-small cell lung cancer whose response to radiotherapy plus ipilimumab could not be evaluated. The sequencing here drew on peripheral blood, taken from a patient treated with radiotherapy plus ipilimumab. The V gene is TRBV18, the J gene TRBJ2-3, with 7 bases that match TRBD2. The CDR3, as DNA: TGTGCCAGCTCACCTTACGGGGGGACGAGGGATACGCAGTATTTT. It encodes CASSPYGGTRDTQYF.